This TCR beta chain was sequenced during a study of blood T cell repertoires in COVID-19. Seattle patient enrollment occurred during active infection, with longitudinal follow-up thereafter. Trimming cost V 8 bases and J 8 bases; bases outside gene matches: 8. The CDR3 has 12 residues. CDR1 is MNHEY and CDR2 is SVGAGI in the germline V gene. Produced via immunoSEQ multiplex PCR; TCRdb's table is partial and in-frame only. Counted here are 95,000 to 100,000 clones, around nine tenths occurring once; the ten biggest clones make up 4% to 5%. This rearrangement joins TRBV6-5 to TRBJ1-1; TRBD1 matches 7 bases. The clonotype was recovered from a human donor with COVID-19, enrolled during active disease. The donor label of this sample is uncertain. The sample taken for sequencing was peripheral blood. The CDR3 nucleotides are TGTGCCAGCGGTAACAGGGGAGGCGAAGCTTTCTTT. Translated: CASGNRGGEAFF.